This T cell receptor beta chain was sequenced for a study of monozygotic twins with inflammatory bowel disease. Study observations and caveats: In patient repertoires, differing immunosuppressive treatments may have added some variability.

Regarding this clonotype: The antigen is not known.

Germline CDR1 reads MNHNS; CDR2 reads SASEGT. This CDR3 comprises 13 residues. Donors gave 2 to 3 ml of blood apiece. Every sample had its cDNA made across eight separate reactions. Reprocessing the 5' RACE reads, TCRdb reports a single entry for every CDR3 protein and omits DNA. Its table lists 400,000 to 500,000 distinct CDR3 sequences. Material for sequencing was blood. V is TRBV6-1 and J is TRBJ1-2. This receptor was identified in a human donor with ulcerative colitis or Crohn's disease, or a healthy co-twin of an affected twin (not recorded which). CDR3 in amino acids: CASSDSLERGYTF.